The 18 T cell receptor beta chains below were found in one sample sequenced in a study of blood T cell repertoires in COVID-19. Only in-frame clones appear in the TCRdb table, and some are missing; sequencing was by immunoSEQ multiplex PCR. This sample has 80,000 or so clones, with 65% to 85% found just once. Sequencing was performed on peripheral blood. Receptors were obtained from an elderly woman with acute or convalescent COVID-19.

The gene calls are TRBV18 and TRBJ1-5; 7 bases are a match to TRBD1. The CDR3 has 16 amino acids. Germline assignment: CDR1 KGHSH and CDR2 LQKENI. Trimming took 2 bases from V and 4 from J; bases not matched to a gene: 8. CDR3 nucleotide sequence: TGTGCCAGCTCACCATTGGGACAGATGTATAATCAGCCCCAGCATTTT. It translates to CASSPLGQMYNQPQHF. Full variable domain (rest looked up from reference TRBV18 and TRBJ1-5): NAGVMQNPRHLVRRRGQEARLRCSPMKGHSHVYWYRQLPEEGLKFMVYLQKENIIDESGMPKERFSAEFPKEGPSILRIQQVVRGDSAAYFCASSPLGQMYNQPQHFGDGTRLSIL.

The chain recombines TRBV10-3 with TRBJ1-5; D is ambiguous. Germline V lookup: CDR1 ENHRY, CDR2 SYGVKD. This CDR3 is built from 14 residues. V was trimmed by 4 bases and J by 5 bases, leaving 12 bases between them. The CDR3 DNA reads as TGTGCCATCAGTGCCCCTGGCGAGGATCAGCCCCAGCATTTT. As protein: CAISAPGEDQPQHF.

The V and J genes are TRBV27 and TRBJ1-5; a weak D match, TRBD1 (6 bases). Germline V gene sequence: CDR1 MNHEY, CDR2 SMNVEV (reference sequence). The CDR3 runs to 16 residues. V shed 1 base and J shed 2 bases, with 12 bases lying between them. DNA for the CDR3: TGTGCCAGCAGTTTATTGCCGACAGGCGGCAATCAGCCCCAGCATTTT. It specifies CASSLLPTGGNQPQHF.

The rearrangement links TRBV3-1 (or the pseudogene TRBV3-2) to TRBJ2-1; possibly TRBD1 for D (5 bases). Germline V gene sequence: CDR1 LGHDT, CDR2 YNNKEL (reference sequence). V dropped 3 bases and J dropped 14 bases, with 17 bases sitting between them. The CDR3 loop spans 13 amino acids. This chain's CDR3 is CASSHLRGERKFF. The CDR3 bases are TGTGCCAGCAGCCACTTAAGGGGTGAAAGAAAGTTCTTC.

The V and J genes are TRBV6-2 or TRBV6-3 and TRBJ1-3; D is perhaps TRBD1 (6 bases). Looked up from germline, CDR1 is MNHEY and CDR2 is SVGEGT. V lost 5 bases, J lost 0 bases, and 14 bases lay in between. This CDR3 is 16 amino acids long. This CDR3 is CASSGRGAFSGNTIYF. In DNA, the CDR3 is TGTGCCAGCAGTGGCCGGGGGGCGTTCTCTGGAAACACCATATATTTT.

This chain joins TRBV12-5 and TRBJ1-3; D not certain. V shed 1 base and J shed 7 bases, with 11 bases lying between them. The CDR3 extends over 14 amino acids. Germline CDR1 reads LGHNT; CDR2 reads FRNRAP. CDR3 sequence reads: CASGLGVIGNTIYF. In nucleotides, the CDR3 is TGTGCTAGTGGTTTGGGGGTCATCGGGAACACCATATATTTT.

V and J are TRBV3-1 (or the pseudogene TRBV3-2) and TRBJ2-7, with 7 bases matching TRBD1. Germline V lookup: CDR1 LGHDT, CDR2 YNNKEL (reference sequence). J lost 2 bases, V lost 0 bases, and 4 bases had no gene match. The CDR3 covers 15 residues. The CDR3 protein is CASSQDPRGTYEQYF. The CDR3 coding sequence is TGTGCCAGCAGCCAAGATCCCAGGGGGACCTACGAGCAGTACTTC.

This clone was found a few times. V usage is TRBV6-5 and J usage is TRBJ1-2; tentative D call: TRBD1 (5 bases). The CDR3 is made up of 15 amino acids. Germline CDR1 MNHEY, CDR2 SVGAGI. Trimming took 0 bases from V and 7 from J, leaving 15 bases between them. As DNA, the CDR3 is TGTGCCAGCAGTTACTCTGCAGGAGCCGGGGGTGGCTACACCTTC. Amino acids: CASSYSAGAGGGYTF.

This sequence joins TRBV2 and TRBJ2-2; D unclear. The ends were cut back, 5 bases at V and 4 bases at J, with 11 bases in the middle. In germline, CDR1 is SNHLY, CDR2 FYNNEI. CDR3 length: 14 amino acids. This chain's CDR3 is CASSTIRSTGELFF. Here the CDR3 DNA reads TGTGCCAGCAGTACGATCCGTAGCACCGGGGAGCTGTTTTTT.

The chain couples TRBV7-8 to TRBJ1-4; 8 positions agree with TRBD1. The V and J ends lost 4 bases and 3 bases, in that order; junction bases with no gene match: 13. Germline V gene sequence: CDR1 SGHVS, CDR2 FQNEAQ. The CDR3 is made up of 18 amino acids. The CDR3 region has the DNA TGTGCCAGCAGCTCTATCGGACAGGGACGCAATTCTAATGAAAAACTGTTTTTT. Translation gives CASSSIGQGRNSNEKLFF. Looking up the rest from reference TRBV7-8 and TRBJ1-4 gives the full variable domain: GAGVSQSPRYKVAKRGQDVALRCDPISGHVSLFWYQQALGQGPEFLTYFQNEAQLDKSGLPSDRFFAERPEGSVSTLKIQRTQQEDSAVYLCASSSIGQGRNSNEKLFFGSGTQLSVL.

V and J are TRBV6-5 and TRBJ1-2; 8 nucleotides align to TRBD1. V lost 4 bases, J lost 8 bases, and 6 bases stayed unmatched. The germline gives CDR1 MNHEY, CDR2 SVGAGI. The CDR3 has 13 amino acids. CDR3 amino acids: CASSSGQGRGYTF. DNA for the CDR3: TGTGCCAGCAGTTCCGGACAGGGCCGAGGCTACACCTTC.

J is TRBJ2-3 and V is TRBV5-8; TRBD2 aligns across 9 bases. The CDR3 contains 20 residues. The V gene's germline CDR1 is SGHTS and CDR2 YDEGEE. Trimming at V came to 3 bases and at J to 5 bases, leaving 22 bases not matched to a gene. The CDR3 DNA sequence: TGTGCCAGCAGCTCACCCCGGGAGGGCCTACTAGCGGGTTTTGTAGATACGCAGTATTTT. Translated, it gives CASSSPREGLLAGFVDTQYF.

The rearrangement uses TRBV7-6 and TRBJ1-1, with D possibly matching TRBD1 (6 bases). The CDR3 length is 14 residues. CDR1 is SGHVS and CDR2 is FNYEAQ in the germline V gene. V lost 5 bases, J lost 4 bases, and 14 bases lay in between. This chain's CDR3 is CASSHSVRGTEAFF. The CDR3 bases are TGTGCCAGCAGCCACAGCGTCAGGGGCACTGAAGCTTTCTTT.

V gene TRBV7-3 combines with J gene TRBJ2-7, with 8 nucleotides matching TRBD1. CDR1 is SGHTA and CDR2 is FQGTGA in the germline V gene. The CDR3 is 16 amino acids. Trimming removed 2 bases from V and 1 base from J; junction bases left unmatched: 7. CDR3 in amino acids: CASSLEAGTGSYEQYF. The CDR3 DNA follows: TGTGCCAGCAGCTTAGAGGCCGGGACAGGATCCTACGAGCAGTACTTC. The complete variable domain, with remaining parts taken from reference TRBV7-3 and TRBJ2-7, reads GAGVSQTPSNKVTEKGKYVELRCDPISGHTALYWYRQSLGQGPEFLIYFQGTGAADDSGLPNDRFFAVRPEGSVSTLKIQRTERGDSAVYLCASSLEAGTGSYEQYFGPGTRLTVT.

A single count supports this clone. The chain employs TRBV27 and TRBJ2-1; possible D gene TRBD2, 6 bases. With 6 bases removed from V and 0 bases from J, the gap between germline ends came to 9 bases. The CDR3 totals 14 residues. The germline V gene has CDR1 MNHEY and CDR2 SMNVEV (reference sequence). CDR3 sequence: CASRYGSSYNEQFF. CDR3 in DNA: TGTGCCAGCAGATACGGGAGCTCCTACAATGAGCAGTTCTTC.

This sequence joins TRBV5-3 and TRBJ2-5; a possible D gene is TRBD2 (6 bases). TRBV5-3 is known as an ORF, though its function is uncertain. The CDR3 spans 15 residues. The V end was cut by 1 base, the J end by 5 bases, with 15 bases between. DNA for the CDR3: TGTGCCAGAAGCTTGAGACCAGGGAGGTCGGAGACCCAGTACTTC. It translates to CARSLRPGRSETQYF.

This chain connects TRBV11-3 to TRBJ2-1, with 12 bases matching TRBD2. The CDR3 length is 17 residues. Germline loops: CDR1 SGHNT, CDR2 YENEEA. Losses at the gene ends were 0 bases for V and 7 bases for J; bases not matched to a gene: 7. CDR3 protein: CASSLDLAGGPGNEQFF. CDR3 sequence (DNA): TGTGCCAGCAGCTTAGATCTAGCGGGGGGGCCAGGGAATGAGCAGTTCTTC.

The rearrangement links TRBV11-3 to TRBJ2-1, with 9 bases aligning to TRBD2. The germline V gene encodes CDR1 SGHNT and CDR2 YENEEA. V was pared by 1 base and J by 10 bases, with 8 bases of the junction left unmatched. CDR3 length: 15 residues. The CDR3 spells CASSLGAGGHPEQFF. The CDR3 DNA follows: TGTGCCAGCAGCTTAGGCGCGGGGGGGCATCCCGAGCAGTTCTTC. Full variable domain (outside the CDR3, taken from reference TRBV11-3 and TRBJ2-1): EAGVVQSPRYKIIEKKQPVAFWCNPISGHNTLYWYLQNLGQGPELLIRYENEEAVDDSQLPKDRFSAERLKGVDSTLKIQPAELGDSAVYLCASSLGAGGHPEQFFGPGTRLTVL.